These 25 T cell receptor beta chains came from one sample sequenced in a study of blood T cell repertoires in COVID-19. Produced via immunoSEQ multiplex PCR; TCRdb's table is partial and in-frame only. The sample shows more than 200,000 clones, around 85% of them seen only once. The sample taken for sequencing was peripheral blood. Receptors originate from a man of 80 years or more with acute or convalescent COVID-19.

This clone was counted a single time. The chain joins TRBV7-3 to TRBJ2-2; possible D gene TRBD2, 6 bases. The CDR3 contains 16 residues. Germline V gene data show CDR1 as SGHTA and CDR2 as FQGTGA. V lost 5 bases and J lost 3, with 16 bases in between. This CDR3 is CASSPQVAGYTGELFF. DNA of the CDR3: TGTGCCAGCAGCCCGCAGGTTGCGGGATACACCGGGGAGCTGTTTTTT.

This clone was seen only once. The gene calls are TRBV28 and TRBJ2-7; TRBD2 might be the D (5 bases). The germline gives CDR1 MDHEN, CDR2 SYDVKM. The CDR3 runs 16 residues. V was shortened by 5 bases and J by 3 bases, with 20 bases between the two germline ends. The CDR3 region is CASSPPRTGNRYEQYF. The CDR3 DNA is TGTGCCAGCAGTCCACCGCGGACGGGAAACCGCTACGAGCAGTACTTC.

This clone was seen only a few times. The V gene is TRBV3-1 (or the pseudogene TRBV3-2), the J gene TRBJ2-3; 8 bases map to TRBD2. V trimming: 6 bases; J trimming: 6 bases; junction bases outside the gene matches: 11. The CDR3 length is 15 residues. The germline gives CDR1 LGHDT, CDR2 YNNKEL (reference sequence). CDR3 DNA: TGTGCCAGCAGTCCAGCGGGAGCCCGGACGGATACGCAGTATTTT. It codes for CASSPAGARTDTQYF.

This rearrangement joins TRBV19 to TRBJ1-2; TRBD1 might be the D (5 bases). The CDR3 totals 15 residues. CDR1 and CDR2 (germline): LNHDA, SQIVND (reference sequence). The V and J ends lost 5 bases and 6 bases respectively, with 19 bases between them. The CDR3 DNA follows: TGTGCCAGTAGTCCCCTCTCCCGGGGGGTTGATGGCTACACCTTC. This gives the protein CASSPLSRGVDGYTF.

The rearrangement joins TRBV10-1 to TRBJ2-2; TRBD2 aligns across 8 bases. The germline CDR1 and CDR2 sequences are WNHNN and SYGVQD (reference sequence). The CDR3 has 15 amino acids. J lost 4 bases, V lost 4 bases, and 5 bases had no gene match. CDR3 in DNA: TGCGCCAGCAGTGGCTCGGGGGGGGCCACCGGGGAGCTGTTTTTT. Translated: CASSGSGGATGELFF.

The V and J genes are TRBV18 and TRBJ1-1; perhaps TRBD1 as D (5 bases). Between the trimmed V and J ends, which lost 5 bases and 5 bases, there was a span of 15 bases. The length of the CDR3 is 14 residues. Looked up from germline, CDR1 is KGHSH and CDR2 is LQKENI. In DNA, the CDR3 is TGTGCCAGCTCATCGCAGGGAAGGTGGACTGAAGCTTTCTTT. It is translated as CASSSQGRWTEAFF.

Remarks on this clone: Other DNA sequences of this sample code for an identical CDR3. The chain combines TRBV27 with TRBJ2-7, with D uncertain. Germline CDR1 MNHEY, CDR2 SMNVEV (reference sequence). With 5 bases removed from V and 0 bases from J, the gap between germline ends came to 5 bases. The CDR3 contains 12 residues. This CDR3 reads CASSRSSYEQYF. The CDR3 DNA sequence: TGTGCCAGCAGTAGGAGCTCCTACGAGCAGTACTTC.

The V call is TRBV4-1, the J call TRBJ2-3; 12 nucleotides match TRBD1. The germline CDR1 and CDR2 sequences are MGHRA and YSYEKL. The trim removed 0 bases at V and 3 bases at J, leaving 7 bases unmatched. This CDR3 has 18 amino acids. Written as DNA, the CDR3 is TGCGCCAGCAGCCAAGATTACGGGACAGGGGGCACGACAGATACGCAGTATTTT. This sequence encodes CASSQDYGTGGTTDTQYF.

This rearrangement joins TRBV28 to TRBJ1-1, with D possibly matching TRBD1 (6 bases). The CDR3 has 14 amino acids. The V end was cut by 1 base, the J end by 6 bases, with 12 bases between. In germline, CDR1 is MDHEN, CDR2 SYDVKM. CDR3 in amino acids: CASSLFTGRAEAFF. CDR3 nucleotides: TGTGCCAGCAGTTTATTCACAGGGAGGGCTGAAGCTTTCTTT.

This clone has more than one count but fewer than ten. The chain has TRBV24-1 and TRBJ2-5, with 9 bases matching TRBD1. The CDR3 has 15 residues. Trimming cost V 0 bases and J 2 bases; bases outside gene matches: 0. The germline CDR1 and CDR2 sequences are KGHDR and SFDVKD. The DNA of the CDR3 is TGTGCCACCAGTGATTTGGGGACAGGGCAAGAGACCCAGTACTTC. It codes for CATSDLGTGQETQYF.

The rearrangement joins TRBV24-1 to TRBJ1-5; D perhaps matches TRBD1 (6 bases). CDR3 length equals 16 residues. V was pared by 6 bases and J by 2 bases, with 16 bases between. CDR1 and CDR2 from the germline V gene are KGHDR and SFDVKD. CDR3 coding DNA: TGTGCCACCAGTTCCCCCGCGGGGGCTGGCAATCAGCCCCAGCATTTT. Its protein product is CATSSPAGAGNQPQHF.

With respect to this clone: The sample has other DNA sequences that encode this CDR3 too. The chain combines TRBV20-1 with TRBJ2-7, with a tentative D call TRBD2 (5 bases). This CDR3 has 11 residues. Germline loops: CDR1 DFQATT, CDR2 SNEGSKA (reference sequence). V shed 3 bases and J shed 4 bases, with 7 bases lying between them. The chain's CDR3 is CSASTGYEQYF. CDR3 nucleotides: TGCAGTGCTAGCACGGGGTACGAGCAGTACTTC.

The chain couples TRBV20-1 to TRBJ2-5; 15 nucleotides align to TRBD2. The V and J ends lost 6 bases and 2 bases, in that order; junction bases with no gene match: 10. The CDR3 contains 17 residues. The germline V gene encodes CDR1 DFQATT and CDR2 SNEGSKA (reference sequence). This CDR3 is CSASSGTSGRIQETQYF. CDR3 DNA sequence: TGCAGTGCCAGTTCCGGGACTAGCGGGAGGATACAAGAGACCCAGTACTTC.

The chain combines TRBV5-1 with TRBJ2-1; TRBD2 agrees at 8 bases. This CDR3 contains 17 residues. V lost 1 base to trimming and J lost 2 bases; unmatched junction nucleotides: 8. Per the germline V gene, CDR1 is SGHRS and CDR2 is YFSETQ. CDR3 bases: TGCGCCAGCAGCTTGTCCCCCGAGACTAGCGCCTACAATGAGCAGTTCTTC. It translates to CASSLSPETSAYNEQFF.

The V call is TRBV6-5, the J call TRBJ1-2; a weak D match, TRBD1 (5 bases). CDR1 is MNHEY and CDR2 is SVGAGI in the germline V gene. The CDR3 consists of 14 residues. Trimming left V 6 bases short and J 8 bases short, with 19 bases between. This CDR3 reads CASRPTGTLGGYTF. In DNA, the CDR3 is TGTGCCAGCAGGCCAACCGGGACTCTGGGGGGCTACACCTTC.

This chain links TRBV12-5 with TRBJ1-5; no clear D gene. Trimming took 0 bases from V and 0 from J, leaving 24 bases between them. CDR1 and CDR2 from the germline V gene are LGHNT and FRNRAP. This CDR3 comprises 21 residues. CDR3 DNA sequence: TGTGCTAGTGGTTTGGTGGAGTTTCATCCTGGGGAGCTCAATAGCAATCAGCCCCAGCATTTT. It codes for CASGLVEFHPGELNSNQPQHF.

This clone was detected a few times. The CDR3 bases are TGTGCCAGCAGTTCCTCCGGGACAGATCTCATGAACACTGAAGCTTTCTTT. Translating it yields CASSSSGTDLMNTEAFF. The genes are TRBV28 and TRBJ1-1; 7 positions agree with TRBD1. The CDR3 is 17 residues long. J was trimmed by 0 bases and V by 4 bases; bases with no gene match: 11. The germline CDR1 and CDR2 sequences are MDHEN and SYDVKM.

The chain is built from TRBV7-9 and TRBJ1-1; D is possibly TRBD1 (5 bases). The CDR3 is 13 amino acids. Trimming took off 3 bases at V and 5 bases at J, with 10 bases between the two ends. Per the germline V gene, CDR1 is SEHNR and CDR2 is FQNEAQ (reference sequence). The CDR3 is CASSLDGGTEAFF. The DNA for the CDR3 is TGTGCCAGCAGCTTGGACGGGGGGACTGAAGCTTTCTTT.

The chain uses TRBV24-1 and TRBJ2-3, with TRBD2 as a possible D gene (6 bases). V gave up 6 bases and J gave up 6 bases, with 9 bases separating them. This CDR3 comprises 12 residues. Germline V gives CDR1 KGHDR, CDR2 SFDVKD. CDR3 in DNA: TGTGCCACCAGTCGGGGGTCCGATACGCAGTATTTT. It is translated as CATSRGSDTQYF.

The chain is built from TRBV19 and TRBJ2-3; D unresolved. Trimming took off 3 bases at V and 6 bases at J, with 7 bases between the two ends. Germline V gene data show CDR1 as LNHDA and CDR2 as SQIVND (reference sequence). CDR3 size: 12 residues. CDR3 region: CASSIYGDTQYF. The CDR3 nucleotides read TGTGCCAGTAGTATTTATGGCGATACGCAGTATTTT.

The rearrangement links TRBV7-9 to TRBJ2-1, with 12 bases identical to TRBD1. The J segment lost 11 bases and the V segment lost 0 bases, leaving 5 bases of the junction unmatched. Germline CDR1 is SEHNR and CDR2 is FQNEAQ (reference sequence). This CDR3 has 15 residues. CDR3 region: CASSLANRDRGQQFF. The CDR3 region has the DNA TGTGCCAGCAGCTTAGCAAACCGGGACAGGGGGCAGCAGTTCTTC.

V gene TRBV7-9 combines with J gene TRBJ1-4, with unresolved D. Trimming left V 5 bases short and J 4 bases short, with 11 bases between. The CDR3 length is 14 residues. CDR1 is SEHNR and CDR2 is FQNEAQ in the germline V gene (reference sequence). The chain's CDR3 is CASSHRALNEKLFF. CDR3 DNA: TGTGCCAGCAGCCACAGAGCCCTTAATGAAAAACTGTTTTTT.

As DNA, the CDR3 is TGTGCCAGCAGCCTTTACGGGGGTCTCAGCAATCAGCCCCAGCATTTT. As protein: CASSLYGGLSNQPQHF. The chain recombines TRBV5-6 with TRBJ1-5; possible D gene TRBD1, 5 bases. Deletions cut 4 bases from V and 1 base from J, with 15 bases between. There are 16 residues in the CDR3. CDR1 SGHDT and CDR2 YYEEEE come from the germline V gene. The full variable domain, rest sourced from reference TRBV5-6 and TRBJ1-5, is DAGVTQSPTHLIKTRGQQVTLRCSPKSGHDTVSWYQQALGQGPQFIFQYYEEEERQRGNFPDRFSGHQFPNYSSELNVNALLLGDSALYLCASSLYGGLSNQPQHFGDGTRLSIL.

The J gene is TRBJ1-2, the V gene TRBV10-3, with 11 bases matching TRBD1. Germline CDR1 and CDR2: ENHRY and SYGVKD. The CDR3 has 13 amino acids. With 3 bases clipped from V and 14 bases from J, the junction kept 8 bases outside the gene matches. For the CDR3, the DNA is TGTGCCATCAGTGATTCCGGACAGGGGGCAAATACCTTC. It translates to CAISDSGQGANTF.

In its sample, this clone was seen once. This chain connects TRBV5-1 to TRBJ1-1, with 7 nucleotides matching TRBD1. The CDR3 extends over 16 amino acids. Germline V gene lookup returns CDR1 SGHRS and CDR2 YFSETQ. Unmatched junction bases numbered 11, after V lost 3 bases and J lost 3 bases. CDR3 coding DNA: TGCGCCAGCAGCTCTCTGACAGGGCGGAGGGACACTGAAGCTTTCTTT. It specifies CASSSLTGRRDTEAFF.